This is a list of T cell receptor beta chains from one sample in a study of cytomegalovirus exposure and HLA in healthy donors. Here immunoSEQ multiplex PCR was the method, and the copy in TCRdb shows in-frame clones only, minus some. This sample has some 80,000 clones; roughly 80% occur once, and the top ten carry roughly 13%. The sequenced sample was PBMCs. The receptor set was obtained from a human donor in good health. Both conserved end residues are part of each CDR3. The order of the fields is D gene, clone size, V gene, J gene, CDR3 protein, CDR3 DNA. The D gene is left open where the match is weak. Some rows have no size entry. The others give once, few or many, or a class for an expanded clone.

TRBD1,once,TRBV5-1,TRBJ1-1,CASSLTGQGLNTEAFF,TGCGCCAGCAGCTTGACAGGACAGGGACTGAACACTGAAGCTTTCTTT
TRBD1,.,TRBV7-9,TRBJ2-7,CASSFLFGEGGTGDEQYF,TGTGCCAGCAGCTTCCTCTTTGGGGAAGGGGGGACAGGGGACGAGCAGTACTTC
.,.,TRBV7-9,TRBJ2-7,CASSLGPPGYYEQYF,TGTGCCAGCAGCTTAGGACCCCCGGGATACTACGAGCAGTACTTC
TRBD1,.,TRBV4-3,TRBJ2-5,CASSQEYRGQKTQYF,TGCGCCAGCAGCCAAGAGTACAGGGGGCAAAAGACCCAGTACTTC
.,.,TRBV2,TRBJ2-7,CASTGAYEQYF,TGTGCCAGCACCGGAGCCTACGAGCAGTACTTC
TRBD1,.,TRBV6-1,TRBJ2-1,CASRSGQGGRCVQFF,TGTGCCAGCAGATCCGGACAGGGGGGGCGTTGTGTGCAGTTCTTC
.,.,TRBV2,TRBJ1-5,CASSDGYDNQPQHF,TGTGCCAGCAGTGACGGGTATGACAATCAGCCCCAGCATTTT
.,.,TRBV19,TRBJ2-7,CASSISGSSYEQYF,TGTGCCAGTAGTATATCCGGTAGCTCCTACGAGCAGTACTTC
.,.,TRBV28,TRBJ1-5,CASGYSPYSNQPQHF,TGTGCCTCAGGGTACTCTCCTTATAGCAATCAGCCCCAGCATTTT
.,.,TRBV5-8,TRBJ1-1,CASSLGSGGTEAFF,TGTGCCAGCAGCTTGGGCAGCGGGGGCACTGAAGCTTTCTTT
TRBD1,.,TRBV5-4,TRBJ1-1,CASSLDRGNTEAFF,TGTGCCAGCAGCTTGGACAGGGGGAACACTGAAGCTTTCTTT
.,.,TRBV4-3,TRBJ1-2,CASSQKWQTGYPF,TGCGCCAGCAGCCAAAAGTGGCAGACTGGCTACCCCTTC
.,.,TRBV10-1,TRBJ2-7,CASSPDVGAPYEQYF,TGCGCCAGCAGCCCCGACGTAGGGGCCCCCTACGAGCAGTACTTC
.,.,TRBV27,TRBJ2-7,CASSLSLRSYEQYF,TGTGCCAGCAGTTTATCGTTGCGCTCCTACGAGCAGTACTTC
.,once,TRBV9,TRBJ2-2,CASSVERSWNTGELFF,TGTGCCAGCAGCGTAGAACGTAGTTGGAACACCGGGGAGCTGTTTTTT
TRBD1,.,TRBV4-1,TRBJ1-2,CASSQTTGGYGYTF,TGCGCCAGCAGCCAAACGACAGGGGGCTATGGCTACACCTTC
.,.,TRBV7-9,TRBJ2-7,CASSSTAAGNPEQYF,TGTGCCAGCAGCTCCACAGCCGCGGGTAACCCCGAGCAGTACTTC
TRBD2,once,TRBV5-1,TRBJ2-1,CASSLWTSGGYNEQFF,TGCGCCAGCAGCTTGTGGACTAGCGGGGGCTACAATGAGCAGTTCTTC
.,.,TRBV30,TRBJ1-2,CAWSPQGYSYGYTF,TGTGCCTGGAGCCCACAGGGCTACTCCTATGGCTACACCTTC
.,.,TRBV10-3,TRBJ1-5,CAISSRGSNQPQHF,TGTGCCATCAGTAGCAGGGGAAGCAATCAGCCCCAGCATTTT
.,.,TRBV7-7,TRBJ2-7,CASRGTLGEQYF,TGTGCCAGCCGAGGGACTTTAGGCGAGCAGTACTTC
.,few,TRBV6-5,TRBJ2-7,CASRLRGNSYEQYF,TGTGCCAGCAGGCTTCGGGGGAATTCCTACGAGCAGTACTTC
TRBD1,.,TRBV19,TRBJ1-4,CASSIIGQGASNEKLFF,TGTGCCAGTAGTATAATCGGGCAGGGGGCGTCTAATGAAAAACTGTTTTTT
.,once,TRBV9,TRBJ2-1,CASSFGSASPNEQFF,TGTGCCAGCAGTTTCGGGTCCGCGTCCCCCAATGAGCAGTTCTTC
TRBD1,.,TRBV27,TRBJ2-7,CASSELGQGRSEQYF,TGTGCCAGCAGTGAACTGGGACAGGGACGTAGCGAGCAGTACTTC
.,.,TRBV5-4,TRBJ2-5,CASTSEEGRETQYF,TGTGCCAGCACCTCCGAGGAAGGAAGGGAGACCCAGTACTTC
.,.,TRBV4-1,TRBJ1-1,CASSQDTGRSTEAFF,TGCGCCAGCAGCCAAGATACAGGGCGGAGCACTGAAGCTTTCTTT
TRBD1,.,TRBV13,TRBJ1-6,CASSPYLDRARISPLHF,TGTGCCAGCAGTCCCTATCTCGACAGGGCAAGGATTTCACCCCTCCACTTT
TRBD2,.,TRBV5-6,TRBJ2-5,CAGQTSGQETQYF,TGTGCCGGACAAACTAGCGGCCAAGAGACCCAGTACTTC
.,.,TRBV21-1,TRBJ2-2,CATTGTVNTGELFF,TGTGCCACCACAGGGACAGTAAACACCGGGGAGCTGTTTTTT
.,.,TRBV5-1,TRBJ1-6,CASSRDTSFDNSPLHF,TGCGCCAGCAGCCGTGACACAAGTTTCGATAATTCACCCCTCCACTTT
.,.,TRBV6-1,TRBJ2-1,CASSEASYSYNEQFF,TGTGCCAGCAGTGAAGCGTCTTACTCGTACAATGAGCAGTTCTTC
TRBD1,.,TRBV6-5,TRBJ2-7,CASSRDRSTYEQYF,TGTGCCAGCAGCCGGGACAGGTCGACCTACGAGCAGTACTTC
.,few,TRBV6-1,TRBJ1-1,CASSERPGRSTEAFF,TGTGCCAGCAGTGAGCGGCCCGGGAGGAGCACTGAAGCTTTCTTT
TRBD2,.,TRBV10-2,TRBJ2-1,CASSDVGGAHNEQFF,TGCGCCAGCAGTGACGTCGGGGGGGCCCACAATGAGCAGTTCTTC
.,.,TRBV6-5,TRBJ1-1,CASSYREGDTEAFF,TGTGCCAGCAGTTACAGGGAAGGGGACACTGAAGCTTTCTTT
TRBD1,.,TRBV15,TRBJ2-7,CATSRDRGNLHEQYF,TGTGCCACCAGCAGAGACAGGGGGAACTTGCACGAGCAGTACTTC
TRBD2,.,TRBV2,TRBJ2-3,CASSEGGLLSFTDTQYF,TGTGCCAGCAGTGAAGGGGGACTACTATCATTCACAGATACGCAGTATTTT
TRBD1,.,TRBV5-1,TRBJ2-5,CASSVGTAQETQYF,TGCGCCAGCAGCGTCGGGACAGCTCAAGAGACCCAGTACTTC
.,once,TRBV30,TRBJ2-7,CAWGDSTEHSYEQYF,TGTGCCTGGGGTGACTCGACAGAACACTCCTACGAGCAGTACTTC
TRBD1,.,TRBV19,TRBJ1-1,CASTHRGPEAFF,TGTGCCAGTACCCACAGGGGTCCTGAAGCTTTCTTT
.,.,TRBV19,TRBJ1-1,CATHPGGRNVEAFF,TGTGCCACCCACCCCGGGGGGCGGAATGTAGAGGCTTTCTTT
.,.,TRBV5-1,TRBJ2-1,CASSLVRRNEQFF,TGCGCCAGCAGCTTGGTTCGCCGGAATGAGCAGTTCTTC